These 9 T cell receptor beta chains came from one sample sequenced in a study of T cells in Graves' hyperthyroidism and ophthalmopathy. Regions amplified from RNA transcripts were the TCR beta CDR3 regions. Using the HTBI primer set, a first-round RT-PCR was run on the TCR CDR3. One entry per CDR3 protein results from TCRdb running MiXCR on the multiplex PCR reads. There are roughly 500,000 distinct CDR3 sequences in the sample; approximately 49% occur only once, and around 44% lies in the top ten. The sample was peripheral blood or thyroid tissue (not recorded which). These receptors all stem from an adult woman with Graves' disease, either hyperthyroidism or ophthalmopathy (not recorded which).

At least ten counts were recorded for this clonotype. CDR3 nucleotide sequence: TGCGCCACCGGGACAGGCTACGAGCAGTACTTC. It yields the protein CATGTGYEQYF. The chain carries TRBV10-1 and TRBJ2-7, with 8 nucleotides matching TRBD1. Germline values: CDR1 WNHNN, CDR2 SYGVQD (reference sequence). J lost 3 bases, V lost 10 bases, and 2 bases had no gene match. This CDR3 is 11 amino acids long.

This clonotype was seen more than once but under ten times. A much larger clone sits a single nucleotide away, making a read error possible. The chain uses TRBV2 and TRBJ1-5, with a tentative D call TRBD1 (5 bases). The CDR3 length is 14 residues. V was shortened by 3 bases and J by 11 bases, with 17 bases between the two germline ends. CDR1 and CDR2 (germline): SNHLY, FYNNEI. The CDR3 spells CASSETRGAGAQHF. DNA of the CDR3: TGTGCCAGCAGTGAGACCCGAGGGGCGGGGGCCCAGCATTTT.

This clonotype was seen a handful of times. The chain couples TRBV28 to TRBJ1-6, with a tentative D call TRBD1 (6 bases). The germline CDR1 and CDR2 sequences are MDHEN and SYDVKM. V lost 10 bases and J 9 bases, leaving 16 bases between the germline ends. The CDR3 is 13 residues long. In nucleotides, the CDR3 is TGTGCCATACATGGGGGGGCAAGTTCACCCCTCCACTTT. This translates into CAIHGGASSPLHF.

In this sample, this clonotype turned up once. The chain couples TRBV19 to TRBJ1-1; D gene unclear. Between the trimmed V and J ends, which lost 5 bases and 3 bases, there was a span of 13 bases. CDR1 is LNHDA and CDR2 is SQIVND in the germline V gene (reference sequence). The CDR3 contains 14 residues. CDR3 protein: CASSSSAVDTEAFF. CDR3 DNA sequence: TGTGCCAGTAGTTCATCCGCGGTAGACACTGAAGCTTTCTTT.

This clonotype was seen repeatedly, ten times or more. This chain connects TRBV25-1 to TRBJ1-1; a weak D match, TRBD1 (5 bases). This CDR3 has 15 amino acids. Germline V lookup: CDR1 MGHDK, CDR2 SYGVNS. Trimming left V 6 bases short and J 0 bases short, with 14 bases between. CDR3 region: CASRPEGRMNTEAFF. The CDR3 DNA reads TGTGCCAGCAGGCCAGAGGGACGGATGAACACTGAAGCTTTCTTT.

This chain uses TRBV20-1 with TRBJ1-5; perhaps TRBD1 as D (5 bases). Germline V gives CDR1 DFQATT, CDR2 SNEGSKA (reference sequence). The CDR3 consists of 14 residues. Trimming shortened V by 0 bases and J by 0 bases, and 6 bases separated the two germline ends. Here the CDR3 reads CSAREGDSNQPQHF. The CDR3 DNA sequence: TGCAGTGCTAGAGAGGGGGATAGCAATCAGCCCCAGCATTTT.

This clonotype was observed many times. This chain uses TRBV2 with TRBJ2-6; weak D call: TRBD1 (5 bases). The CDR3 extends over 14 amino acids. Germline assignment: CDR1 SNHLY and CDR2 FYNNEI. The V gene lost 6 bases and the J gene lost 0 bases, with 6 bases spanning the gap. The CDR3 bases are TGTGCCAGCAGGGACATCTCTGGGGCCAACGTCCTGACTTTC. Translated, it gives CASRDISGANVLTF.

This clonotype turned up a few times. The chain is built from TRBV25-1 and TRBJ2-6; no reliable D call. The CDR3 runs 18 residues. V was shortened by 4 bases and J by 0 bases, with 16 bases between the two germline ends. The germline gives CDR1 MGHDK, CDR2 SYGVNS. The CDR3 coding sequence is TGTGCCAGCAGTGGGCTGGAAAAGGATAGCTCTGGGGCCAACGTCCTGACTTTC. Residues: CASSGLEKDSSGANVLTF.

This clonotype was found many times. The chain uses TRBV7-2 and TRBJ2-5, with 14 bases matching TRBD2. The CDR3 is made up of 15 amino acids. The junction had 6 bases not matched to a gene; V was cut back by 5 bases and J by 7 bases. Per germline, CDR1 SGHTA and CDR2 FQGNSA. This chain's CDR3 is CASSPRLAGGGTQYF. In nucleotides, the CDR3 is TGTGCCAGCAGCCCCCGACTAGCGGGAGGGGGGACCCAGTACTTC.